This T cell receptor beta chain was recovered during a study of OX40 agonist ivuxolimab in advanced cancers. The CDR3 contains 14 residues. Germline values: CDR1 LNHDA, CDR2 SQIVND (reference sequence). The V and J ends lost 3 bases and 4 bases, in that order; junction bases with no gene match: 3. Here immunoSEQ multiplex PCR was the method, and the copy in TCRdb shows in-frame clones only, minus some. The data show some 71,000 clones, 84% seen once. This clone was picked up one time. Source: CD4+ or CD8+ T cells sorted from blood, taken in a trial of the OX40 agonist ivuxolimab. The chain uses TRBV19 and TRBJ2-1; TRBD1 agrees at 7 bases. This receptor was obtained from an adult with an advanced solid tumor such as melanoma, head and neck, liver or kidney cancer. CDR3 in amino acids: CASSIPGQYNEQFF. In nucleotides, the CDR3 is TGTGCCAGTAGTATTCCGGGACAGTACAATGAGCAGTTCTTC. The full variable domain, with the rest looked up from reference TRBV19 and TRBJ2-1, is DGGITQSPKYLFRKEGQNVTLSCEQNLNHDAMYWYRQDPGQGLRLIYYSQIVNDFQKGDIAEGYSVSREKKESFPLTVTSAQKNPTAFYLCASSIPGQYNEQFFGPGTRLTVL.